Below are 26 T cell receptor beta chains sequenced from a single sample in a study of T cells in Graves' hyperthyroidism and ophthalmopathy. Amplification targeted TCR beta CDR3 regions from RNA transcripts. During a first-round RT-PCR of the TCR CDR3, the HTBI primer set was used. MiXCR, run by TCRdb on the multiplex PCR reads, gives a single entry per CDR3 protein. The sample carries about 290,000 distinct CDR3 sequences, 16% recorded once. The sample consisted of blood. The receptors originated from a man under 40 with Graves' hyperthyroidism.

This clonotype was found a few times. CDR3 sequence reads: CASSDRRELFF. CDR3 DNA: TGTGCCAGCAGTGACCGTCGGGAGCTGTTTTTT. The chain employs TRBV2 and TRBJ2-2; D unresolved. V shed 3 bases and J shed 9 bases, with 5 bases lying between them. Germline CDR1 is SNHLY and CDR2 is FYNNEI. The CDR3 runs 11 residues.

This clonotype was picked up many times. The chain employs TRBV18 and TRBJ2-7, with TRBD1 identical over 7 bases. Trimming at V came to 8 bases and at J to 5 bases, leaving 9 bases not matched to a gene. There are 13 residues in the CDR3. The germline V gene encodes CDR1 KGHSH and CDR2 LQKENI. The CDR3 DNA follows: TGTGCCAGCAAAGACAGGGTGAAGGACGAGCAGTACTTC. This codes for CASKDRVKDEQYF. The variable domain in full, completed from reference TRBV18 and TRBJ2-7, reads NAGVMQNPRHLVRRRGQEARLRCSPMKGHSHVYWYRQLPEEGLKFMVYLQKENIIDESGMPKERFSAEFPKEGPSILRIQQVVRGDSAAYFCASKDRVKDEQYFGPGTRLTVT.

This clonotype occurred a few times. The CDR3 sequence is CASSLRTGNTLTNTGELFF. The CDR3 DNA follows: TGCGCCAGCAGCTTACGGACAGGGAACACCCTCACGAACACCGGGGAGCTGTTTTTT. The genes are TRBV5-1 and TRBJ2-2, with 8 bases matching TRBD1. V lost 2 bases to trimming and J lost 0 bases; unmatched junction nucleotides: 12. CDR3 length: 19 residues. The germline V gene has CDR1 SGHRS and CDR2 YFSETQ.

To note about this clonotype: One end of the junction is discordant with germline, which a read error may explain. The V and J genes are TRBV7-7 and TRBJ2-1, with a possible D match to TRBD1 (6 bases). From germline, CDR1 is SSHAT and CDR2 FNYEAQ (reference sequence). This CDR3 contains 13 residues. The CDR3 loop reads CASSASRGNEQFF. The CDR3 DNA follows: TGTGCTAGCAGCGCTTCTAGGGGGAATGAGCAGTTCTTC.

This clonotype occurred many times. The V and J genes are TRBV5-1 and TRBJ2-3, with 12 bases fitting TRBD2. CDR3 length: 16 residues. Germline CDR1 is SGHRS and CDR2 is YFSETQ. The V gene end was trimmed by 3 bases and the J gene end by 4 bases; junction bases not matched to a gene: 6. CDR3 sequence: CASSSGLAGRSDTQYF. CDR3 sequence (DNA): TGCGCCAGCAGCTCCGGACTAGCGGGAAGGTCAGATACGCAGTATTTT.

There are many counts of this clonotype. This chain connects TRBV20-1 to TRBJ2-1; D is undetermined. Looked up from germline, CDR1 is DFQATT and CDR2 is SNEGSKA (reference sequence). The CDR3 spans 14 residues. Trimming shortened V by 6 bases and J by 0 bases, and 12 bases separated the two germline ends. The CDR3 spells CSASLFSSYNEQFF. CDR3 bases: TGCAGTGCAAGTCTCTTTAGCTCCTACAATGAGCAGTTCTTC.

This clonotype showed up just a few times. The V gene is TRBV24-1, the J gene TRBJ2-1, with 8 bases matching TRBD2. The V gene's germline CDR1 is KGHDR and CDR2 SFDVKD. J lost 8 bases, V lost 0 bases, and 5 bases had no gene match. This CDR3 has 15 residues. The DNA for the CDR3 is TGTGCCACCAGTGATTTGCGGGAGCGGGAGCATGAGCAGTTCTTC. It encodes CATSDLREREHEQFF.

The chain links TRBV29-1 to TRBJ2-3; no definite D call. The V end lost 5 bases, the J end lost 6 bases, and 3 bases lay between the germline ends. Looked up from germline, CDR1 is SQVTM and CDR2 is ANQGSEA. The CDR3 contains 9 residues. The CDR3 DNA reads as TGCAGCGTTAGTGATACGCAGTATTTT. The encoded protein is CSVSDTQYF.

This clonotype has just a few counts. The chain combines TRBV11-3 with TRBJ1-5; D is ambiguous. Germline V gene data show CDR1 as SGHNT and CDR2 as YENEEA. The CDR3 runs to 15 residues. Between the trimmed V and J ends, which lost 5 bases and 6 bases, there was a span of 17 bases. Here the CDR3 DNA reads TGTGCCAGCAGCCCAAGCAACGGGGAGGTTCAGCCCCAGCATTTT. It encodes CASSPSNGEVQPQHF.

CDR3 sequence: CASSRTDSEAFF. The CDR3 nucleotides are TGTGCCAGCAGCCGCACGGATTCTGAAGCTTTCTTT. This chain links TRBV7-6 with TRBJ1-1, with no clear D. V shed 5 bases and J shed 6 bases, with 10 bases lying between them. This CDR3 contains 12 residues. Germline loops: CDR1 SGHVS, CDR2 FNYEAQ.

This clonotype was detected only a few times. V gene TRBV19 combines with J gene TRBJ1-5, with unresolved D. There are 13 residues in the CDR3. The V gene's germline CDR1 is LNHDA and CDR2 SQIVND (reference sequence). The V end was cut by 1 base, the J end by 5 bases, with 6 bases between. CDR3: CASSIGTYQPQHF. In nucleotides, the CDR3 is TGTGCCAGTAGTATAGGGACCTATCAGCCCCAGCATTTT. The full variable domain, completed using reference TRBV19 and TRBJ1-5, is DGGITQSPKYLFRKEGQNVTLSCEQNLNHDAMYWYRQDPGQGLRLIYYSQIVNDFQKGDIAEGYSVSREKKESFPLTVTSAQKNPTAFYLCASSIGTYQPQHFGDGTRLSIL.

In its sample, this clonotype was seen a few times. The J gene is TRBJ2-7, the V gene TRBV20-1, with D unresolved. The ends were cut back, 3 bases at V and 1 base at J, with 10 bases in the middle. Germline values: CDR1 DFQATT, CDR2 SNEGSKA (reference sequence). This CDR3 contains 13 residues. The CDR3 sequence is CSASDGSSYEQYF. CDR3 coding DNA: TGCAGTGCTAGTGACGGATCTTCCTACGAGCAGTACTTC.

This clonotype has at least ten counts. V is TRBV11-2 and J is TRBJ2-7; D perhaps matches TRBD1 (5 bases). CDR3 length equals 14 residues. V shed 3 bases and J shed 2 bases, with 11 bases lying between them. Germline V gene lookup returns CDR1 SGHAT and CDR2 FQNNGV. The DNA for the CDR3 is TGTGCCAGCAGCTTGGCAGGGCGCCCCTACGAGCAGTACTTC. Encoded protein: CASSLAGRPYEQYF.

The sample holds many counts of this clonotype. The V call is TRBV27, the J call TRBJ2-3; unclear D gene. The CDR3 sequence is 13 residues long. Per germline, CDR1 MNHEY and CDR2 SMNVEV (reference sequence). V shed 6 bases and J shed 2 bases, with 9 bases lying between them. CDR3 nucleotides: TGTGCCAGCAGGCCGGGCCTCACAGATACGCAGTATTTT. This encodes CASRPGLTDTQYF.

This clonotype was recorded many times. The chain recombines TRBV7-2 with TRBJ2-3, with 10 bases lining up with TRBD2. The CDR3 consists of 15 residues. Looked up from germline, CDR1 is SGHTA and CDR2 is FQGNSA. Trimming at V came to 5 bases and at J to 4 bases, leaving 6 bases not matched to a gene. The CDR3 nucleotides are TGTGCCAGCAGCCCAACTAGCGGGGCCTCAGATACGCAGTATTTT. Its translation: CASSPTSGASDTQYF.

The chain recombines TRBV20-1 with TRBJ2-1; TRBD2 agrees at 11 bases. The CDR3 consists of 17 residues. Unmatched junction bases numbered 12, after V lost 0 bases and J lost 8 bases. CDR1 and CDR2 (germline): DFQATT, SNEGSKA (reference sequence). CDR3: CSARDAQLAGGWDEQFF. The CDR3, as DNA: TGCAGTGCTAGAGATGCCCAGCTAGCGGGAGGTTGGGATGAGCAGTTCTTC.

The chain combines TRBV9 with TRBJ2-3; D is ambiguous. Trimming took 0 bases from V and 7 from J, leaving 6 bases between them. Germline V gives CDR1 SGDLS, CDR2 YYNGEE. The CDR3 contains 12 residues. The CDR3 spells CASSVAGYTQYF. The CDR3 DNA sequence: TGTGCCAGCAGCGTAGCGGGTTATACGCAGTATTTT.

A few counts support this clonotype. This chain uses TRBV7-2 with TRBJ2-3; D tentatively fits TRBD1 or TRBD2 (6 bases each). Germline V gives CDR1 SGHTA, CDR2 FQGNSA. The CDR3 extends over 16 amino acids. V lost 2 bases and J 2 bases, leaving 14 bases between the germline ends. In DNA, the CDR3 is TGTGCCAGCAGCTTAATCTGGGGGGCCACCACAGATACGCAGTATTTT. It codes for CASSLIWGATTDTQYF.

The chain links TRBV6-1 to TRBJ2-1; D remains ambiguous. This CDR3 contains 13 residues. V lost 7 bases and J lost 0, with 7 bases in between. CDR1 MNHNS and CDR2 SASEGT come from the germline V gene. The CDR3: CASNRPSYNEQFF. DNA for the CDR3: TGTGCCAGCAACCGCCCCTCCTACAATGAGCAGTTCTTC.

This clonotype was seen repeatedly, ten times or more. The V and J genes are TRBV29-1 and TRBJ2-1, with 8 bases that match TRBD1. Germline-derived CDR1 and CDR2 are SQVTM and ANQGSEA. The ends lost 5 bases at V and 3 bases at J; junction bases unmatched: 12. CDR3 length: 16 amino acids. Here the CDR3 DNA reads TGCAGCGTTATCGTAGTCCGGGACAGGTACTACAATGAGCAGTTCTTC. Amino acids: CSVIVVRDRYYNEQFF.

This clonotype was seen ten or more times. V and J are TRBV3-1 and TRBJ2-5; D is unresolved. The germline V gene encodes CDR1 LGHDT and CDR2 YNNKEL (reference sequence). Between the trimmed V and J ends, which lost 1 base and 3 bases, there was a span of 12 bases. CDR3 length: 15 residues. As DNA, the CDR3 is TGTGCCAGCAGCCAAGGGTTGACTGAAGAAGAGACCCAGTACTTC. The encoded protein is CASSQGLTEEETQYF.

This clonotype has ten or more counts. The CDR3 loop is CASSVSPLGTEAFF. The CDR3 DNA follows: TGTGCCAGCAGCGTATCCCCGTTGGGCACTGAAGCTTTCTTT. The rearrangement links TRBV9 to TRBJ1-1; D not resolved. CDR1 and CDR2 from the germline V gene are SGDLS and YYNGEE. With 1 base removed from V and 4 bases from J, the gap between germline ends came to 11 bases. CDR3 length: 14 amino acids.

This clonotype has a count of ten or more. The chain employs TRBV2 and TRBJ2-5, with D hard to call. Germline-derived CDR1 and CDR2 are SNHLY and FYNNEI. This CDR3 has 13 residues. Trimming left V 7 bases short and J 3 bases short, with 12 bases between. CDR3 amino acids: CASTWERKETQYF. The CDR3 DNA follows: TGTGCCAGCACCTGGGAACGTAAAGAGACCCAGTACTTC.

This clonotype was found many times. The junction departs from germline at one end; a sequencing error may be responsible. The V gene is TRBV5-1, the J gene TRBJ2-3; D is ambiguous. The CDR3 contains 11 residues. Germline V gives CDR1 SGHRS, CDR2 YFSETQ. The CDR3 is CASSFTDTQYF. The CDR3 region has the DNA TGTGCCAGCAGCTTCACAGATACGCAGTATTTT.

This chain joins TRBV5-1 and TRBJ2-5; TRBD2 aligns across 7 bases. Per the germline V gene, CDR1 is SGHRS and CDR2 is YFSETQ. The CDR3 length is 14 residues. The V and J ends lost 3 bases and 5 bases, in that order; junction bases with no gene match: 7. The CDR3 protein is CASSYGTKGETQYF. In DNA form, the CDR3 reads TGCGCCAGCAGCTACGGGACTAAGGGGGAGACCCAGTACTTC. Full variable domain (rest looked up from reference TRBV5-1 and TRBJ2-5): KAGVTQTPRYLIKTRGQQVTLSCSPISGHRSVSWYQQTPGQGLQFLFEYFSETQRNKGNFPGRFSGRQFSNSRSEMNVSTLELGDSALYLCASSYGTKGETQYFGPGTRLLVL.

This clonotype was seen at least ten times. The chain employs TRBV30 and TRBJ1-2; 10 positions agree with TRBD1. Germline loops: CDR1 GTSNPN, CDR2 SVGIG (reference sequence). V lost 5 bases and J lost 6; bases outside the gene matches: 12. The CDR3 is made up of 15 amino acids. CDR3 sequence reads: CAWGTGTGVTNGYTF. CDR3 in DNA: TGTGCCTGGGGAACCGGGACAGGGGTCACGAATGGCTACACCTTC.